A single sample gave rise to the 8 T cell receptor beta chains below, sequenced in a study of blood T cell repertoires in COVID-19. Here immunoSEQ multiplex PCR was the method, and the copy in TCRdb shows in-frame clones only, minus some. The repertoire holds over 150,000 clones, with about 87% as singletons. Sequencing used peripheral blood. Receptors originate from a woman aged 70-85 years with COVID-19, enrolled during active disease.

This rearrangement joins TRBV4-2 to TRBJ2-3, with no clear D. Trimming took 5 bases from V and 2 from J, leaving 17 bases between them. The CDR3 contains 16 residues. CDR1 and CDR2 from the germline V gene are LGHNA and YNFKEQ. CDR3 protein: CASSRTEILSTDTQYF. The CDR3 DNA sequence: TGTGCCAGCAGCAGAACAGAAATCCTATCCACAGATACGCAGTATTTT.

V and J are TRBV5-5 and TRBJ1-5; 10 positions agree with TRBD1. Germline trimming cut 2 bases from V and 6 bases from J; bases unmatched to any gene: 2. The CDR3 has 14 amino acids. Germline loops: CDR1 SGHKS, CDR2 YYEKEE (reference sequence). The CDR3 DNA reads TGTGCCAGCAGCTTAGGGACAGGGGTTCAGCCCCAGCATTTT. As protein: CASSLGTGVQPQHF. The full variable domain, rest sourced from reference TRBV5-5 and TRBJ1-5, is DAGVTQSPTHLIKTRGQQVTLRCSPISGHKSVSWYQQVLGQGPQFIFQYYEKEERGRGNFPDRFSARQFPNYSSELNVNALLLGDSALYLCASSLGTGVQPQHFGDGTRLSIL.

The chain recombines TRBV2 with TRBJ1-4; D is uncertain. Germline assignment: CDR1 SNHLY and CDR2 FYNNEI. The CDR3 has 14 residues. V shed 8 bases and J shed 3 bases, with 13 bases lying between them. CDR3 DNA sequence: TGTGCCAGCTCTGGCCGGGAATCTAATGAAAAACTGTTTTTT. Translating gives CASSGRESNEKLFF.

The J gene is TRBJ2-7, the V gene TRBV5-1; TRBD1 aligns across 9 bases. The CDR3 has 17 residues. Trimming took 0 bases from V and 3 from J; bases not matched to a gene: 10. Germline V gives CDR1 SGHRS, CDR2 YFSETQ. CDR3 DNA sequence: TGCGCCAGCAGCTTGGGTTACGGGACAGGGATAAACTACGAGCAGTACTTC. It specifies CASSLGYGTGINYEQYF.

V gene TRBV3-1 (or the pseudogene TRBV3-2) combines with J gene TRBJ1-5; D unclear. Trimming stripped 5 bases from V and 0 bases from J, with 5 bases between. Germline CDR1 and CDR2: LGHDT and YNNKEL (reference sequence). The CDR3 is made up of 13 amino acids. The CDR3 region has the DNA TGTGCCAGCAGCATCAATAGCAATCAGCCCCAGCATTTT. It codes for CASSINSNQPQHF.

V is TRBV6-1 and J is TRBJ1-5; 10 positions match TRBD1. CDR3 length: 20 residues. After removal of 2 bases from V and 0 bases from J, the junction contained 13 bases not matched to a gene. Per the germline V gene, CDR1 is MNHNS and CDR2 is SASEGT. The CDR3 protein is CASSESWTGGSFFSNQPQHF. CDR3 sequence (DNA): TGTGCCAGCAGTGAAAGCTGGACAGGGGGTTCCTTTTTTAGCAATCAGCCCCAGCATTTT.

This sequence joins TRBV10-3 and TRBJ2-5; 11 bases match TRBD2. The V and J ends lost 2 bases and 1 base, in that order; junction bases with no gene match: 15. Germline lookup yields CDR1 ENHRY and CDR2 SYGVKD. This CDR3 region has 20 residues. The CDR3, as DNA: TGTGCCATCAGTGAGAGGTTGGGGACTAGCGGAAGCCACCGCCAAGAGACCCAGTACTTC. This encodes CAISERLGTSGSHRQETQYF.

The CDR3 DNA reads as TGTGCCAGCAGCTTGGGACTAGCGGAAAACAATGAGCAGTTCTTC. Its protein is CASSLGLAENNEQFF. This sequence joins TRBV11-1 and TRBJ2-1; 11 bases line up with TRBD2. In germline, CDR1 is SGHAT, CDR2 FQDESV (reference sequence). This CDR3 comprises 15 residues. The V gene end was trimmed by 3 bases and the J gene end by 5 bases; junction bases not matched to a gene: 3.